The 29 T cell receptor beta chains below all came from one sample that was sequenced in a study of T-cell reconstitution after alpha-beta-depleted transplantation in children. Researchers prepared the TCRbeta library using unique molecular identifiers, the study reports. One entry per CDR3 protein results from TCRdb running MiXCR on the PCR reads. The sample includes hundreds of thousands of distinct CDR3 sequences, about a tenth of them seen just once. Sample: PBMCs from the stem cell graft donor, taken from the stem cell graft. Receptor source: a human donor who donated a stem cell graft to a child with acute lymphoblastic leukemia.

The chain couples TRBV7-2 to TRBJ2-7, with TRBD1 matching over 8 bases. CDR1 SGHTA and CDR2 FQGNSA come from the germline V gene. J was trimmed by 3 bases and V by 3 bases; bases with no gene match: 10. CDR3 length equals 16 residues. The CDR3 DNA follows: TGTGCCAGCAGCTTCGCCGGACAGGGTTTGATCTACGAGCAGTACTTC. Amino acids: CASSFAGQGLIYEQYF.

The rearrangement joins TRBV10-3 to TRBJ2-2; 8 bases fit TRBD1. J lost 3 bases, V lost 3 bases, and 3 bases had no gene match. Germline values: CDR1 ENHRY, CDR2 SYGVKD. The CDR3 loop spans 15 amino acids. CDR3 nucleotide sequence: TGTGCCATCAGTGAACAGGGGGGTCACACCGGGGAGCTGTTTTTT. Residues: CAISEQGGHTGELFF.

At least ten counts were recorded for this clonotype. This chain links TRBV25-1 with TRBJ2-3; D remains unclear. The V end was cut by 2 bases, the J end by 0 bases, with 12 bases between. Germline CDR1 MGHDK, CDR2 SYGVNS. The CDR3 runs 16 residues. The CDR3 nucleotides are TGTGCCAGCAGTGAAAACCCAAGCAGAAGCACAGATACGCAGTATTTT. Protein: CASSENPSRSTDTQYF.

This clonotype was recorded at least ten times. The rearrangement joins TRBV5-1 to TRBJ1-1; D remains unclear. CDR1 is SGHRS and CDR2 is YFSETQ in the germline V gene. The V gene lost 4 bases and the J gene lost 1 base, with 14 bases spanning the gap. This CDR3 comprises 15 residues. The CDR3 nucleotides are TGCGCCAGCAGCCCGGGTGCCTCACAGAACACTGAAGCTTTCTTT. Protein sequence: CASSPGASQNTEAFF.

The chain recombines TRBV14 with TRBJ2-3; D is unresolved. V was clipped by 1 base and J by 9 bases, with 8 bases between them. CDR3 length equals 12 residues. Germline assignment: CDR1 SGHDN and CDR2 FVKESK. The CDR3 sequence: CASSQASDTQYF. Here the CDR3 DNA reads TGTGCCAGCAGCCAAGCGAGTGACACGCAGTATTTT.

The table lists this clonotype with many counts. The DNA of the CDR3 is TGTGCCAGCAGCGTAGAACCAGCCGGGGAAAAACTGTTTTTT. Encoded protein: CASSVEPAGEKLFF. The chain carries TRBV9 and TRBJ1-4, with D hard to call. Per germline, CDR1 SGDLS and CDR2 YYNGEE. With 0 bases removed from V and 8 bases from J, the gap between germline ends came to 11 bases. This CDR3 is built from 14 residues. Together with reference TRBV9 and TRBJ1-4, the CDR3 gives the full variable domain: DSGVTQTPKHLITATGQRVTLRCSPRSGDLSVYWYQQSLDQGLQFLIQYYNGEERAKGNILERFSAQQFPDLHSELNLSSLELGDSALYFCASSVEPAGEKLFFGSGTQLSVL.

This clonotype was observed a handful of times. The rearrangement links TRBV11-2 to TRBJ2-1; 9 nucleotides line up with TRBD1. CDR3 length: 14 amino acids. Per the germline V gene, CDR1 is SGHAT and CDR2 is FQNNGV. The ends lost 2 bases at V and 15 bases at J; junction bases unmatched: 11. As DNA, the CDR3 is TGTGCCAGCAGCTTACGGGACAGGGTTGAGGGCACGTTCTTC. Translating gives CASSLRDRVEGTFF.

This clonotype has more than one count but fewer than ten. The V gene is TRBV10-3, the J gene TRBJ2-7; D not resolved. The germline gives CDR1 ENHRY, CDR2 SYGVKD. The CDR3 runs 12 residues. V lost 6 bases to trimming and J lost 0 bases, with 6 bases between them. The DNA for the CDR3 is TGTGCCATCAGAGACAACTCCTACGAGCAGTACTTC. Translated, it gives CAIRDNSYEQYF.

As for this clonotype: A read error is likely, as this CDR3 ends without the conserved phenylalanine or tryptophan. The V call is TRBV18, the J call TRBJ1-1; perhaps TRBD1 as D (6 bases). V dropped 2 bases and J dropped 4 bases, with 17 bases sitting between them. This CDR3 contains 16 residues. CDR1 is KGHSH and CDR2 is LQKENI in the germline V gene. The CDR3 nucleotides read TGTGCCAGCTCACCATCGGGACCGGGGGCGGGCACTGAAGCTTTCGTT. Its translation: CASSPSGPGAGTEAFV.

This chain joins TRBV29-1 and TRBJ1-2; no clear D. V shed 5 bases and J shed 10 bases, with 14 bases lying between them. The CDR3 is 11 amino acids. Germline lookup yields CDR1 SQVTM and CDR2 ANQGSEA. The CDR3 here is CSVSELWYYTF. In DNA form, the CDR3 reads TGCAGCGTTAGCGAGTTATGGTACTACACCTTC.

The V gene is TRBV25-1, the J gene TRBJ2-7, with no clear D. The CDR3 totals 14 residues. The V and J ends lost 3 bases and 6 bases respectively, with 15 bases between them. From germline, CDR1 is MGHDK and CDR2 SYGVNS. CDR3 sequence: CASSDGSIVGEQYF. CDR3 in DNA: TGTGCCAGCAGTGATGGATCCATCGTCGGCGAGCAGTACTTC.

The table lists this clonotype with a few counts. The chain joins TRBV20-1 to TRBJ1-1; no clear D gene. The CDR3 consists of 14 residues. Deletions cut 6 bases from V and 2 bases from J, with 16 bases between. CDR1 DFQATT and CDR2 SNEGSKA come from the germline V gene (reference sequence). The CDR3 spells CSAIPPGPNTEAFF. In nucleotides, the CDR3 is TGCAGTGCAATTCCCCCGGGCCCTAACACTGAAGCTTTCTTT.

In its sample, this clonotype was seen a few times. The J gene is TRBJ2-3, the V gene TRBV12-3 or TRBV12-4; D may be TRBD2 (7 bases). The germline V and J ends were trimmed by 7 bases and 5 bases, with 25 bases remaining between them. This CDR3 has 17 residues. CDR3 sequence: CASTSIRGANRGDTQYF. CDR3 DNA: TGTGCCAGCACCTCGATCCGGGGGGCCAATCGAGGAGATACGCAGTATTTT.

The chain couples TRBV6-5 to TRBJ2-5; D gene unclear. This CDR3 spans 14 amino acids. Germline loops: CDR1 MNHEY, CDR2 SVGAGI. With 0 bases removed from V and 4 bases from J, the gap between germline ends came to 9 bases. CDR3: CASSYSFRVETQYF. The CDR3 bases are TGTGCCAGCAGTTACTCATTCCGGGTAGAGACCCAGTACTTC.

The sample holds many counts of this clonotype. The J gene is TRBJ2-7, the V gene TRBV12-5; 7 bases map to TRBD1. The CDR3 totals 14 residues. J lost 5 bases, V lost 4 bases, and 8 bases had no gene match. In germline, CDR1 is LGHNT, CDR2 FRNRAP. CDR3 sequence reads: CASGSGQIADEQYF. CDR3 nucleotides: TGTGCTAGTGGTTCGGGACAGATTGCCGACGAGCAGTACTTC. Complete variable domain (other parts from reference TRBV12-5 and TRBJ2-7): DARVTQTPRHKVTEMGQEVTMRCQPILGHNTVFWYRQTMMQGLELLAYFRNRAPLDDSGMPKDRFSAEMPDATLATLKIQPSEPRDSAVYFCASGSGQIADEQYFGPGTRLTVT.

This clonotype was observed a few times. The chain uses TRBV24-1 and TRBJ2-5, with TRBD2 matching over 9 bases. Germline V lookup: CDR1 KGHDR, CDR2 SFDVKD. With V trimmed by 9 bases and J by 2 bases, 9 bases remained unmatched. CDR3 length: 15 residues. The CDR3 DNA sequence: TGTGCCACCGGTTTAGCGGGGGCCATACAAGAGACCCAGTACTTC. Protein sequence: CATGLAGAIQETQYF.

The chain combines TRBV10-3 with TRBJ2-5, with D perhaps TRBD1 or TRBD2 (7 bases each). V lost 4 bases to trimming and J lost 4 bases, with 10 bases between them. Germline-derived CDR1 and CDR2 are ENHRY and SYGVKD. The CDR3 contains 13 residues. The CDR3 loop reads CAISAGGGETQYF. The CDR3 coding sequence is TGTGCCATCAGTGCAGGGGGGGGAGAGACCCAGTACTTC.

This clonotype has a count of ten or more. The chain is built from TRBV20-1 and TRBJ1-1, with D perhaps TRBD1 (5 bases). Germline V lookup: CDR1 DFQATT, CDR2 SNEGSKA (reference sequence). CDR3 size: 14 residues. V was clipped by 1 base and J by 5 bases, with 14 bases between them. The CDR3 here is CSARAGGGGTEAFF. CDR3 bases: TGCAGTGCTAGAGCGGGGGGGGGTGGGACTGAAGCTTTCTTT.

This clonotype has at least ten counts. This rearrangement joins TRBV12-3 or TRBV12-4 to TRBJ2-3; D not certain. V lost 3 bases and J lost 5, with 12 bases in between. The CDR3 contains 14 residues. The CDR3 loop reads CASSFLPGGDTQYF. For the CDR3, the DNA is TGTGCCAGCAGTTTCCTCCCAGGTGGAGATACGCAGTATTTT.

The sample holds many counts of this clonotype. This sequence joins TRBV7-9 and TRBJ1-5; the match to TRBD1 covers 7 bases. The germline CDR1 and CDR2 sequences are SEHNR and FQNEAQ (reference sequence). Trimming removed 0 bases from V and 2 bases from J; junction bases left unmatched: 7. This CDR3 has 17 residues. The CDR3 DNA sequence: TGTGCCAGCAGCTTAGCGGGGCAGGGGGGAGGCAATCAGCCCCAGCATTTT. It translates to CASSLAGQGGGNQPQHF. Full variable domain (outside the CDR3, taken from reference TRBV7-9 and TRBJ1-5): DTGVSQNPRHKITKRGQNVTFRCDPISEHNRLYWYRQTLGQGPEFLTYFQNEAQLEKSRLLSDRFSAERPKGSFSTLEIQRTEQGDSAMYLCASSLAGQGGGNQPQHFGDGTRLSIL.

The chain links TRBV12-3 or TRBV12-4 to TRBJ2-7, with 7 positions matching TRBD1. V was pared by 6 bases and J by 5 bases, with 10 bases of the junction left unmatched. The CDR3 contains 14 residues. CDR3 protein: CASSTRQGADEQYF. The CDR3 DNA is TGTGCCAGCAGCACCCGACAGGGAGCAGACGAGCAGTACTTC.

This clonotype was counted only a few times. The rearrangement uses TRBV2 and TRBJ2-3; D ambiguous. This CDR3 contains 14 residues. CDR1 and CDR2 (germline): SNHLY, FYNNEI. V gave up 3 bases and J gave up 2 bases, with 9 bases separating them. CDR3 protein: CASSEAQPTDTQYF. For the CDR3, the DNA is TGTGCCAGCAGTGAGGCACAGCCCACAGATACGCAGTATTTT.

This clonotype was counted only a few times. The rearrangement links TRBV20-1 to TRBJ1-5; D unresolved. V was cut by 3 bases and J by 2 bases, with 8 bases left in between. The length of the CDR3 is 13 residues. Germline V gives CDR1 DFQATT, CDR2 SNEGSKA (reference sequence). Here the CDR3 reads CSARSPGNQPQHF. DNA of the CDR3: TGCAGTGCTAGGTCCCCAGGCAATCAGCCCCAGCATTTT.

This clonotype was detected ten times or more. CDR3 DNA: TGCGCCAGCAGCTTGTACATACCGGCCGCAACTAATGAAAAACTGTTTTTT. This gives the protein CASSLYIPAATNEKLFF. The chain links TRBV5-1 to TRBJ1-4, with unresolved D. The CDR3 covers 17 residues. Trimming took off 1 base at V and 0 bases at J, with 13 bases between the two ends. CDR1 and CDR2 from the germline V gene are SGHRS and YFSETQ. The variable domain in full, with the rest retrieved from reference TRBV5-1 and TRBJ1-4, is KAGVTQTPRYLIKTRGQQVTLSCSPISGHRSVSWYQQTPGQGLQFLFEYFSETQRNKGNFPGRFSGRQFSNSRSEMNVSTLELGDSALYLCASSLYIPAATNEKLFFGSGTQLSVL.

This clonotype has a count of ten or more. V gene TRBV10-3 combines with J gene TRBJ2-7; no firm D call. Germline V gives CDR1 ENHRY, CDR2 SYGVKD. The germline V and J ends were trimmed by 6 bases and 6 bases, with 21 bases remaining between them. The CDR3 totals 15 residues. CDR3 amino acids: CAISPQVNKGSEQYF. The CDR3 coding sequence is TGTGCCATCAGCCCGCAAGTAAACAAAGGTAGCGAGCAGTACTTC.

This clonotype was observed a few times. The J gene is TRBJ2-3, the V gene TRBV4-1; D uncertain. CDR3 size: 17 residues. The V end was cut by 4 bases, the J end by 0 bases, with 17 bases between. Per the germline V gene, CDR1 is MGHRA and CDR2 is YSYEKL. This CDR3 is CASSPVPTIRSTDTQYF. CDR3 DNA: TGCGCCAGCAGCCCCGTTCCGACGATAAGAAGCACAGATACGCAGTATTTT.

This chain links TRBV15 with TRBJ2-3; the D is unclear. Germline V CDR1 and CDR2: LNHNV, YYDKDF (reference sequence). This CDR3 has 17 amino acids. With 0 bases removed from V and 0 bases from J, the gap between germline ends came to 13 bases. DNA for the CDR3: TGTGCCACCAGCAGAGATCTTCGGCTGACTAGCACAGATACGCAGTATTTT. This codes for CATSRDLRLTSTDTQYF.

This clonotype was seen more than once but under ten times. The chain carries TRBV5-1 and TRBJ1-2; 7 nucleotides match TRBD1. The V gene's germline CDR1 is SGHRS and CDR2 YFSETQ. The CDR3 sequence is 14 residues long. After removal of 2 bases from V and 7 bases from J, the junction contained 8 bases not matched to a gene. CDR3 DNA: TGCGCCAGCAGCTTATGGGACAGATTATCTGGCTACACCTTC. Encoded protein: CASSLWDRLSGYTF.

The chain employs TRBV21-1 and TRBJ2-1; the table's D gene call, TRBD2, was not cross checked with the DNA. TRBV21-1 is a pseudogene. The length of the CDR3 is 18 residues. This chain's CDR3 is CASSKGKRGGVSYNEQFF. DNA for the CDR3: TGTGCCAGCAGCAAAGGAAAGCGGGGGGGAGTGTCCTACAATGAGCAGTTCTTC.